This T cell receptor (beta chain) originates from a study of T cells after yellow fever vaccination. Study in general: Fractions with few cells were prepared using SMART-Seq v4 Ultra Low Input.

TCRdb ran MiXCR on the 5' RACE reads and lists one entry per CDR3 protein. In the table there are just under 85,000 distinct CDR3 sequences, more than 10% of which are singletons. This clonotype was counted a few times. This CDR3 is built from 13 residues. Trimming shortened V by 5 bases and J by 7 bases, and 9 bases separated the two germline ends. Germline CDR1 SGHVS, CDR2 FNYEAQ. This chain joins TRBV7-6 and TRBJ1-6; the D is unclear. The starting material was CD8+ T cells not binding an NS4B(214-222) dextramer, sorted from PBMCs, obtained roughly 23 days after the first yellow fever vaccination. The receptor was derived from a man between 18 and 29 years old who received the YFV17D yellow fever vaccine. The CDR3 region has the DNA TGTGCCAGCAGCGTGACGGGGAATTCACCCCTCCACTTT. It is translated as CASSVTGNSPLHF.